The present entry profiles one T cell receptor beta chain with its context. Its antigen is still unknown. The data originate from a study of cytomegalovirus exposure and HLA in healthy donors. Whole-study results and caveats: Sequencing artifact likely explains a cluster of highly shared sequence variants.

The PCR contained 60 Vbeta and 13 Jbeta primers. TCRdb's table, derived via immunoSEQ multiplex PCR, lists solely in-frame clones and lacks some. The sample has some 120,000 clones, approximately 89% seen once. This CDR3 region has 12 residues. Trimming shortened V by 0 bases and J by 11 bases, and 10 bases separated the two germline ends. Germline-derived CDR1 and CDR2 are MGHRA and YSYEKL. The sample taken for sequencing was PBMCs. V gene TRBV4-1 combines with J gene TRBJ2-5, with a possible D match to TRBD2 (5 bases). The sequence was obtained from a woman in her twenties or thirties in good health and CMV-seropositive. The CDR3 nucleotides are TGCGCCAGCAGCCAAGATGATCGGAGGCAGTACTTC. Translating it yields CASSQDDRRQYF.